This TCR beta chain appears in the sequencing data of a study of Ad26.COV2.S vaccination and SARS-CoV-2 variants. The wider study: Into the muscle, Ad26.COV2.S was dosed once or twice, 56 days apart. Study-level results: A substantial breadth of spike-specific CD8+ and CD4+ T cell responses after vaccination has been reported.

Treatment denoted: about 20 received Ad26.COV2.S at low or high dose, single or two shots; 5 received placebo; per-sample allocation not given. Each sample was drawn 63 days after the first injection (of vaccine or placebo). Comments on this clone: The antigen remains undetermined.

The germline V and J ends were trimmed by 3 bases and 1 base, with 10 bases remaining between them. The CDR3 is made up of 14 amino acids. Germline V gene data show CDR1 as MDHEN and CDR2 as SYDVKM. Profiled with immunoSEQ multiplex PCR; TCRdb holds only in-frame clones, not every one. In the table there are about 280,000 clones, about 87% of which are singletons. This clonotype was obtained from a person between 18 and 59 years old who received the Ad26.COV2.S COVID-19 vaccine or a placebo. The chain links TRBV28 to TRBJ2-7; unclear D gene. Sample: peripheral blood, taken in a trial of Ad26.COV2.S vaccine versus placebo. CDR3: CASSLVAGSYEQYF. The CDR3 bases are TGTGCCAGCAGTTTGGTGGCAGGTTCCTACGAGCAGTACTTC.